Following are 24 T cell receptor beta chains from one sample sequenced in a study of blood T cell dynamics during melanoma immunotherapy. The time point: pre-treatment baseline. Clones were read by immunoSEQ multiplex PCR, and TCRdb kept only the in-frame ones, dropping some. The table shows around 13,000 clones, with around 86% occurring only once. The material was blood, obtained from a patient treated with checkpoint blockade. All receptors come from a human donor with melanoma.

The chain has TRBV13 and TRBJ1-2, with D possibly being TRBD1 (5 bases). Germline V gene data show CDR1 as PRHDT and CDR2 as FYEKMQ (reference sequence). This CDR3 is built from 15 residues. V was cut by 5 bases and J by 8 bases, with 21 bases left in between. CDR3 coding DNA: TGTGCCAGCAGCGACGGGGCCTTAGAAATGGGAGGCTACACCTTC. Its translation: CASSDGALEMGGYTF.

This chain connects TRBV19 to TRBJ2-1; TRBD2 matches at 9 bases. The CDR3 covers 17 residues. V shed 0 bases and J 8 bases; nucleotides not matched to a gene: 11. The germline V gene has CDR1 LNHDA and CDR2 SQIVND (reference sequence). CDR3 region: CASSIDRGGGAQDEQFF. CDR3 sequence (DNA): TGTGCCAGTAGTATAGATCGGGGCGGGGGGGCCCAGGATGAGCAGTTCTTC.

The CDR3 nucleotides read TGTGCCAGCAGTGAAGTTCCCGGGAAAAATTCACCCCTCCACTTT. This translates into CASSEVPGKNSPLHF. The chain carries TRBV6-1 and TRBJ1-6; D is uncertain. V was pared by 1 base and J by 7 bases, with 11 bases between. The CDR3 runs 15 residues. Germline V gene data show CDR1 as MNHNS and CDR2 as SASEGT.

The chain is built from TRBV9 and TRBJ1-1; D is unclear. Trimming shortened V by 0 bases and J by 0 bases, and 6 bases separated the two germline ends. There are 14 residues in the CDR3. The germline V gene encodes CDR1 SGDLS and CDR2 YYNGEE. This CDR3 reads CASSVGLMNTEAFF. CDR3 DNA sequence: TGTGCCAGCAGCGTAGGCCTCATGAACACTGAAGCTTTCTTT.

This clone has only one observation. J is TRBJ2-1 and V is TRBV7-9; D is perhaps TRBD2 (5 bases). Germline CDR1 is SEHNR and CDR2 is FQNEAQ (reference sequence). CDR3 length: 14 amino acids. Trimming removed 5 bases from V and 11 bases from J, with 19 bases in between. CDR3 sequence: CASSAEAVPFQQFF. DNA for the CDR3: TGTGCCAGCAGCGCGGAGGCGGTCCCTTTTCAGCAGTTCTTC.

This sequence joins TRBV7-9 and TRBJ2-1; 7 bases match TRBD1. J gave up 7 bases and V 1 base, and 4 bases lay outside the gene matches. This CDR3 contains 14 residues. Germline lookup yields CDR1 SEHNR and CDR2 FQNEAQ (reference sequence). For the CDR3, the DNA is TGTGCCAGCAGCTTAGGACAGGGTATGAATGAGCAGTTCTTC. As protein: CASSLGQGMNEQFF.

This sequence joins TRBV25-1 and TRBJ2-3; TRBD2 matches 10 bases. The length of the CDR3 is 14 residues. CDR1 MGHDK and CDR2 SYGVNS come from the germline V gene. V dropped 4 bases and J dropped 5; count of bases not matched to a gene: 3. The CDR3 is CASSASGGLDTQYF. CDR3 DNA sequence: TGTGCCAGCAGTGCTAGCGGGGGTTTAGATACGCAGTATTTT.

A single count supports this clone. The chain couples TRBV19 to TRBJ1-5; the D is unclear. V was cut by 7 bases and J by 0 bases, with 16 bases left in between. The germline CDR1 and CDR2 sequences are LNHDA and SQIVND (reference sequence). The CDR3 totals 16 residues. CDR3 nucleotide sequence: TGTGCCAGTAATTATATAGGCACTAATAGCAATCAGCCCCAGCATTTT. Protein sequence: CASNYIGTNSNQPQHF.

CDR3 sequence: CASRQGGHGYTF. CDR3 coding DNA: TGTGCCAGCAGACAGGGAGGGCATGGCTACACCTTC. J is TRBJ1-2 and V is TRBV2; weak D call: TRBD1 (6 bases). The CDR3 has 12 residues. CDR1 SNHLY and CDR2 FYNNEI come from the germline V gene. Trimming stripped 6 bases from V and 6 bases from J, with 11 bases between.

The chain is built from TRBV19 and TRBJ1-4, with 7 bases matching TRBD1. CDR1 and CDR2 (germline): LNHDA, SQIVND (reference sequence). This CDR3 has 15 amino acids. V dropped 3 bases and J dropped 7; count of bases not matched to a gene: 8. This CDR3 is CASSMGLNRGEKLFF. DNA of the CDR3: TGTGCCAGTAGTATGGGACTTAACAGGGGTGAAAAACTGTTTTTT.

V usage is TRBV7-8 and J usage is TRBJ2-2, with D perhaps matching TRBD2 (6 bases). Trimming cost V 1 base and J 3 bases, with 6 bases left between them. The CDR3 loop spans 14 amino acids. Germline-derived CDR1 and CDR2 are SGHVS and FQNEAQ. CDR3 sequence: CASSLGEDTGELFF. The CDR3 DNA sequence: TGTGCCAGCAGCTTAGGGGAGGACACCGGGGAGCTGTTTTTT.

The chain recombines TRBV5-1 with TRBJ1-2; 11 nucleotides align to TRBD1. CDR3 length: 14 residues. Germline values: CDR1 SGHRS, CDR2 YFSETQ. The V and J ends lost 4 bases and 4 bases, in that order; junction bases with no gene match: 3. The CDR3 loop reads CASSDGTGGYGYTF. CDR3 sequence (DNA): TGCGCCAGCAGCGACGGGACAGGGGGCTATGGCTACACCTTC.

The chain links TRBV18 to TRBJ1-1; no clear D gene. Germline lookup yields CDR1 KGHSH and CDR2 LQKENI. The length of the CDR3 is 15 residues. V shed 1 base and J shed 2 bases, with 11 bases lying between them. CDR3 sequence reads: CASSPQFATNTEAFF. The DNA for the CDR3 is TGTGCCAGCTCACCACAGTTTGCGACAAACACTGAAGCTTTCTTT.

This chain connects TRBV6-1 to TRBJ1-2, with unresolved D. The CDR3 spans 14 residues. V was shortened by 1 base and J by 3 bases, with 9 bases between the two germline ends. The germline gives CDR1 MNHNS, CDR2 SASEGT. The CDR3 protein is CASSEVETDYGYTF. The CDR3 DNA is TGTGCCAGCAGTGAAGTTGAGACGGACTATGGCTACACCTTC.

The J gene is TRBJ1-4, the V gene TRBV30; D is possibly TRBD1 (6 bases). Germline V gene data show CDR1 as GTSNPN and CDR2 as SVGIG (reference sequence). This CDR3 region has 15 residues. The V end lost 2 bases, the J end lost 0 bases, and 10 bases lay between the germline ends. The DNA for the CDR3 is TGTGCCTGGAGTACAGGGACCGCAACTAATGAAAAACTGTTTTTT. It specifies CAWSTGTATNEKLFF.

The gene calls are TRBV4-3 and TRBJ1-1; perhaps TRBD1 as D (6 bases). This CDR3 region has 15 residues. V was clipped by 0 bases and J by 6 bases, with 14 bases between them. CDR1 is LGHNA and CDR2 is YSLEER in the germline V gene. The CDR3 coding sequence is TGCGCCAGCAGCCAAGATAGGCCAGGGGAATCTGAAGCTTTCTTT. It is translated as CASSQDRPGESEAFF.

This CDR3 is CASSYPAATSYEQYF. CDR3 nucleotides: TGTGCCAGCAGTTACCCTGCCGCGACCTCCTACGAGCAGTACTTC. The chain has TRBV6-6 and TRBJ2-7; D uncertain. V was shortened by 2 bases and J by 0 bases, with 11 bases between the two germline ends. Per the germline V gene, CDR1 is MNHNY and CDR2 is SVGAGI (reference sequence). The CDR3 length is 15 residues.

This rearrangement joins TRBV7-3 to TRBJ2-1; 12 bases map to TRBD2. The germline gives CDR1 SGHTA, CDR2 FQGTGA. CDR3 size: 16 residues. V dropped 4 bases and J dropped 7; count of bases not matched to a gene: 8. For the CDR3, the DNA is TGTGCCAGCAGCTCCCCGACTAGCGGGGGACGGAATGAGCAGTTCTTC. It specifies CASSSPTSGGRNEQFF.

The V and J genes are TRBV5-4 and TRBJ2-7; perhaps TRBD2 as D (6 bases). Trimming pared 4 bases from V and 0 bases from J, leaving 17 bases between. Germline CDR1 is SGHNT and CDR2 is YYREEE (reference sequence). The CDR3 is 16 amino acids. The CDR3 protein is CASSPGGISHSYEQYV. CDR3 sequence (DNA): TGTGCCAGCAGCCCCGGGGGAATATCTCACTCCTACGAGCAGTACGTC.

The gene calls are TRBV6-6 and TRBJ2-2; no clear D. In germline, CDR1 is MNHNY, CDR2 SVGAGI (reference sequence). The CDR3 length is 13 residues. The V end lost 5 bases, the J end lost 5 bases, and 9 bases lay between the germline ends. CDR3 sequence reads: CASSKGTTGELFF. Here the CDR3 DNA reads TGTGCCAGCAGTAAGGGAACAACCGGGGAGCTGTTTTTT.

The chain combines TRBV5-6 with TRBJ2-2; 8 positions match TRBD2. The trim removed 0 bases at V and 9 bases at J, leaving 10 bases unmatched. The CDR3 is 16 residues long. Germline V gene sequence: CDR1 SGHDT, CDR2 YYEEEE. The CDR3 reads CASSLEGTRPSRELFF. The CDR3 DNA reads TGTGCCAGCAGCTTGGAAGGGACTAGGCCGTCCCGGGAGCTGTTTTTT.

V gene TRBV19 combines with J gene TRBJ2-3; 10 bases agree with TRBD1. Germline CDR1 is LNHDA and CDR2 is SQIVND (reference sequence). With V trimmed by 3 bases and J by 1 base, 4 bases remained unmatched. This CDR3 contains 16 residues. CDR3 nucleotide sequence: TGTGCCAGTAGTATCGCCGGACAGGGGGGCACAGATACGCAGTATTTT. Translation: CASSIAGQGGTDTQYF.

This rearrangement joins TRBV7-8 to TRBJ2-2; 8 positions match TRBD2. CDR1 and CDR2 from the germline V gene are SGHVS and FQNEAQ. J was trimmed by 0 bases and V by 5 bases; bases with no gene match: 5. The CDR3 spans 16 residues. CDR3 amino acids: CASSPLAGSNTGELFF. The CDR3 DNA is TGTGCCAGCAGCCCTTTAGCGGGGTCGAACACCGGGGAGCTGTTTTTT.

The chain joins TRBV7-8 to TRBJ1-1; D is undetermined. CDR3 length: 13 amino acids. Germline CDR1 and CDR2: SGHVS and FQNEAQ. Between the trimmed V and J ends, which lost 1 base and 1 base, there was a span of 4 bases. In DNA, the CDR3 is TGTGCCAGCAGCTTAGAGGCGAACACTGAAGCTTTCTTT. Protein sequence: CASSLEANTEAFF.